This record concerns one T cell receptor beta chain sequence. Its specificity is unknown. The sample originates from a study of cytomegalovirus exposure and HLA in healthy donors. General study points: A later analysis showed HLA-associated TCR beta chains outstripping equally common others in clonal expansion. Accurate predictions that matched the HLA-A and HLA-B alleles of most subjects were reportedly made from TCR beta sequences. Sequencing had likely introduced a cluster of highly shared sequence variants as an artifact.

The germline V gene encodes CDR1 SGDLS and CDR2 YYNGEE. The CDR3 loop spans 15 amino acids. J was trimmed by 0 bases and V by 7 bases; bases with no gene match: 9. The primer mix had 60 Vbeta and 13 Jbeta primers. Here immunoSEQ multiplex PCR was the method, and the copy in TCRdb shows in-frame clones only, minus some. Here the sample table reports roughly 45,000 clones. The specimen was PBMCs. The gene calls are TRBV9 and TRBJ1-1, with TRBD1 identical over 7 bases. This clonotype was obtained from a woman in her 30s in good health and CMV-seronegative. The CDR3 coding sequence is TGTGCCAGCGGACGGTGGGACAGCCTGAACACTGAAGCTTTCTTT. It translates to CASGRWDSLNTEAFF. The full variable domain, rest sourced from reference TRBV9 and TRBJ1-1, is DSGVTQTPKHLITATGQRVTLRCSPRSGDLSVYWYQQSLDQGLQFLIQYYNGEERAKGNILERFSAQQFPDLHSELNLSSLELGDSALYFCASGRWDSLNTEAFFGQGTRLTVV.